The source of this T cell receptor beta chain is a study of beta chain features in type 1 diabetes. The study, taken as a whole, reports: Significant though moderate, a shortening of TCRB CDR3s appeared in all four CD4+ subsets of Type 1 diabetes patients.

Every bit of the isolated RNA underwent reverse transcription, so sequencing read expressed TCRB transcripts. Using immunoSEQ multiplex PCR, the repertoire was profiled, and TCRdb retains in-frame clones only, with some absent. The table includes 160,000 or so clones, almost 65% detected once. A word on this clone: Its antigen remains unknown.

Germline lookup yields CDR1 SNHLY and CDR2 FYNNEI. The V end lost 2 bases, the J end lost 0 bases, and 8 bases lay between the germline ends. This CDR3 region has 15 residues. The sequencing input was naive CD4+ T cells from blood. This receptor was obtained from a man aged 25-40 years with type 1 diabetes. The chain uses TRBV2 and TRBJ2-1; D gene uncertain. CDR3 in amino acids: CASSERANSYNEQFF. In nucleotides, the CDR3 is TGTGCCAGCAGTGAAAGGGCCAACTCCTACAATGAGCAGTTCTTC. Combining the CDR3 with reference TRBV2 and TRBJ2-1 gives the whole variable domain EPEVTQTPSHQVTQMGQEVILRCVPISNHLYFYWYRQILGQKVEFLVSFYNNEISEKSEIFDDQFSVERPDGSNFTLKIRSTKLEDSAMYFCASSERANSYNEQFFGPGTRLTVL.